These 10 T cell receptor beta chains were all obtained from the same sample, sequenced in a study of shared clonotypes between healthy human individuals. The data were produced by immunoSEQ multiplex PCR, yet TCRdb's version contains in-frame clones alone and is incomplete. The sample consists of about 1.4 million clones, roughly 96% of them appearing once. Material: naive CD4+ T cells sorted from blood. Subset reported: CD45RA+ positively selected. All receptors come from a man aged 25-45 years in good health.

J is TRBJ1-4 and V is TRBV29-1; tentatively, D is TRBD1 (6 bases). In germline, CDR1 is SQVTM, CDR2 ANQGSEA. The CDR3 covers 12 residues. V was pared by 7 bases and J by 7 bases, with 13 bases between. CDR3 loop: CSGGTIGEKLFF. The CDR3 coding sequence is TGCAGCGGTGGGACAATTGGTGAAAAACTGTTTTTT.

J is TRBJ2-1 and V is TRBV7-6; TRBD2 aligns across 7 bases. Germline V gene data show CDR1 as SGHVS and CDR2 as FNYEAQ. The V segment lost 5 bases and the J segment 1 base; nucleotides outside the gene matches: 8. The CDR3 loop spans 16 amino acids. For the CDR3, the DNA is TGTGCCAGCAGCGCCGGGGACTATTGGTCCTACAATGAGCAGTTCTTC. It is translated as CASSAGDYWSYNEQFF.

V gene TRBV12-5 combines with J gene TRBJ1-2; maybe TRBD1 (5 bases). The germline V gene has CDR1 LGHNT and CDR2 FRNRAP. The CDR3 length is 13 residues. The V gene lost 1 base and the J gene lost 7 bases, with 10 bases spanning the gap. The CDR3: CASGLEGSGGYTF. The CDR3 region has the DNA TGTGCTAGTGGTTTGGAGGGGTCGGGTGGCTACACCTTC.

This clone appeared once. The J gene is TRBJ2-5, the V gene TRBV11-2; 10 bases match TRBD2. The CDR3 spans 16 residues. The germline V gene has CDR1 SGHAT and CDR2 FQNNGV. The J segment lost 5 bases and the V segment lost 2 bases, leaving 8 bases of the junction unmatched. CDR3 loop: CASSLNPSGSWETQYF. In nucleotides, the CDR3 is TGTGCCAGCAGCTTAAATCCTAGCGGGAGTTGGGAGACCCAGTACTTC. Combining the CDR3 with reference TRBV11-2 and TRBJ2-5 gives the whole variable domain EAGVAQSPRYKIIEKRQSVAFWCNPISGHATLYWYQQILGQGPKLLIQFQNNGVVDDSQLPKDRFSAERLKGVDSTLKIQPAKLEDSAVYLCASSLNPSGSWETQYFGPGTRLLVL.

The V gene is TRBV5-1, the J gene TRBJ1-1; D is uncertain. The germline V and J ends were trimmed by 4 bases and 1 base, with 8 bases remaining between them. The CDR3 contains 13 residues. In germline, CDR1 is SGHRS, CDR2 YFSETQ. Written as DNA, the CDR3 is TGCGCCAGCAGCCGGACGAGGAACACTGAAGCTTTCTTT. Amino acids: CASSRTRNTEAFF.

This chain connects TRBV30 to TRBJ1-1, with D possibly being TRBD1 (6 bases). CDR3 size: 12 residues. Germline CDR1 is GTSNPN and CDR2 is SVGIG (reference sequence). Trimming removed 7 bases at V and 4 bases at J, with 13 bases between. The CDR3 reads CASKGGGTEAFF. DNA of the CDR3: TGTGCCTCCAAAGGGGGGGGCACTGAAGCTTTCTTT.

V and J are TRBV7-8 and TRBJ2-7; 11 nucleotides match TRBD1. V was clipped by 2 bases and J by 7 bases; unmatched bases: 10. This CDR3 has 16 residues. Germline-derived CDR1 and CDR2 are SGHVS and FQNEAQ. This CDR3 reads CASSLTKDRGPEEQYF. The CDR3 DNA reads as TGTGCCAGCAGCTTAACCAAGGACAGGGGGCCGGAAGAGCAGTACTTC.

The rearrangement uses TRBV28 and TRBJ2-3; a possible D gene is TRBD2 (6 bases). This CDR3 comprises 14 residues. The V and J ends lost 7 bases and 4 bases respectively, with 15 bases between them. CDR1 and CDR2 (germline): MDHEN, SYDVKM. The CDR3 protein is CASTQGGAPDTQYF. The CDR3 coding sequence is TGTGCCAGCACCCAAGGCGGGGCTCCAGATACGCAGTATTTT.

V usage is TRBV5-6 and J usage is TRBJ2-7, with no clear D. Trimming removed 5 bases from V and 1 base from J, with 16 bases in between. The CDR3 loop spans 15 amino acids. Germline V gene sequence: CDR1 SGHDT, CDR2 YYEEEE. In DNA form, the CDR3 reads TGTGCCAGCAGTCCACCTCCGGGTGTTTCCTACGAGCAGTACTTC. Its protein is CASSPPPGVSYEQYF.

This sequence joins TRBV18 and TRBJ2-1; 9 bases fit TRBD2. Germline V CDR1 and CDR2: KGHSH, LQKENI. This CDR3 comprises 14 residues. The V segment lost 2 bases and the J segment 6 bases; nucleotides outside the gene matches: 2. The CDR3 DNA is TGTGCCAGCTCACCAAGGACTAGCGTCAATGAGCAGTTCTTC. It specifies CASSPRTSVNEQFF.